This TCR beta chain was identified during a study of blood T cells in healthy people across ages. In terms of origin and age, donors were healthy Caucasian individuals from Russia aged roughly 6 to 100. Each sample used at least 6 million PBMCs. Trimming removed 1 base at V and 15 bases at J, with 10 bases between. This CDR3 spans 11 amino acids. A J-beta primer mix and a sample-barcoded 5' primer were used in a second PCR of roughly 6 to 12 cycles. Every sample gave at least 3 million paired-end reads containing CDR3. TCRdb called the 5' RACE reads again in MiXCR, with one record for every CDR3 protein. The data hold 700,000 to 900,000 distinct CDR3 sequences, with roughly 26% observed a single time. These records were also assigned to another study, of T cells of mothers and their children. That paper notes: For each mother, over 9.5 million TCR beta CDR3 reads were obtained, and for each child, approximately 3 million.

The sequencing sample was made of blood. The chain uses TRBV12-3 or TRBV12-4 and TRBJ2-1; D remains unclear. This clonotype was sampled from a boy aged 10-17 years in good health. The CDR3 reads CASSLGDPRFF. CDR3 in DNA: TGTGCCAGCAGTTTAGGTGACCCCCGGTTCTTC.